This T cell receptor beta chain is drawn from a study of control samples from healthy donors and cancer patients. Sequenced by immunoSEQ multiplex PCR; TCRdb stores in-frame clones only, minus some. The sample comprises hundreds of thousands of clones, over 75% of which are singletons, and 5% to 8% rests with the top ten. With 4 bases clipped from V and 9 bases from J, the junction kept 6 bases outside the gene matches. The CDR3 contains 12 residues. The V gene's germline CDR1 is GTSNPN and CDR2 SVGIG (reference sequence). The sequence came from a man aged 35-49 years with head and neck cancer. The chain carries TRBV30 and TRBJ2-7; 10 bases are a match to TRBD1. The sample consisted of PBMCs. CDR3 sequence (DNA): TGTGCCTGGAATACCGGGACAGGGGCGCAGTACTTC. Encoded protein: CAWNTGTGAQYF.